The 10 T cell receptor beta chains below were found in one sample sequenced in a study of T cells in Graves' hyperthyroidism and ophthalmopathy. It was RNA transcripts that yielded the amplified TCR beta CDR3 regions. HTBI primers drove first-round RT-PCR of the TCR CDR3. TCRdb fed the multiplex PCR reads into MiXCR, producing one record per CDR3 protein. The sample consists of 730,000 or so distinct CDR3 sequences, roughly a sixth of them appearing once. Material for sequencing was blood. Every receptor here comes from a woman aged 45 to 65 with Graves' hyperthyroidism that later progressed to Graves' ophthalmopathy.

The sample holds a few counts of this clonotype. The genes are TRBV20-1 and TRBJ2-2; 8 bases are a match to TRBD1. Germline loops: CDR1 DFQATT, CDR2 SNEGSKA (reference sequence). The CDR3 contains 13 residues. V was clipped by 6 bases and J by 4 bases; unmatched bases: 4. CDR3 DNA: TGCAGTGCGACACAGGGGGTCACCGGGGAGCTGTTTTTT. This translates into CSATQGVTGELFF.

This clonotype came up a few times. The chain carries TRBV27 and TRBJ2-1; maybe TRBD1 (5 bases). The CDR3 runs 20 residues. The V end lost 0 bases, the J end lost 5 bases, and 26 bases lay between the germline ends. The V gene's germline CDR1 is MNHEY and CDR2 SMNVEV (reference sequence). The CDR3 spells CASSLSSSRVVGPLDNEQFF. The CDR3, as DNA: TGTGCCAGCAGTTTATCCAGCTCCCGGGTAGTGGGGCCGCTAGACAATGAGCAGTTCTTC.

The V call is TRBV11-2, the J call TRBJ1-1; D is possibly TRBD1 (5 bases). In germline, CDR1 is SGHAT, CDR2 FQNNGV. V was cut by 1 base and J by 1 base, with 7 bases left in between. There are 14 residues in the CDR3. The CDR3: CASSLADKNTEAFF. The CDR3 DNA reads TGTGCCAGCAGCTTAGCGGACAAGAACACTGAAGCTTTCTTT. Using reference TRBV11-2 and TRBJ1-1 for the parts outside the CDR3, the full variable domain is EAGVAQSPRYKIIEKRQSVAFWCNPISGHATLYWYQQILGQGPKLLIQFQNNGVVDDSQLPKDRFSAERLKGVDSTLKIQPAKLEDSAVYLCASSLADKNTEAFFGQGTRLTVV.

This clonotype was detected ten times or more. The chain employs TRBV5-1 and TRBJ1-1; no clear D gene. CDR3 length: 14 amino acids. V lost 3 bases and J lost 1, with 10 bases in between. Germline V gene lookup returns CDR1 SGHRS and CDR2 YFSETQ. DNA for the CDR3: TGCGCCAGCAGCTCAAAATTCCAGAACACTGAAGCTTTCTTT. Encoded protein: CASSSKFQNTEAFF. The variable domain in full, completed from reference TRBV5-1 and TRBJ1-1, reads KAGVTQTPRYLIKTRGQQVTLSCSPISGHRSVSWYQQTPGQGLQFLFEYFSETQRNKGNFPGRFSGRQFSNSRSEMNVSTLELGDSALYLCASSSKFQNTEAFFGQGTRLTVV.

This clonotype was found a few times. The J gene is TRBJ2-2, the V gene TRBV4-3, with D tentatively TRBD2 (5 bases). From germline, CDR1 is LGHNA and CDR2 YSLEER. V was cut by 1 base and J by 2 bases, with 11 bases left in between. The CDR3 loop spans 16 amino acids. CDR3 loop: CASSQVHGENTGELFF. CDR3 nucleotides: TGCGCCAGCAGCCAAGTGCACGGGGAAAACACCGGGGAGCTGTTTTTT.

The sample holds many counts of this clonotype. CDR3: CASSWANEKLFF. CDR3 in DNA: TGTGCCAGCAGCTGGGCTAATGAAAAACTGTTTTTT. The rearrangement joins TRBV11-2 to TRBJ1-4; D is ambiguous. Germline values: CDR1 SGHAT, CDR2 FQNNGV. V was cut by 4 bases and J by 3 bases, with 3 bases left in between. The CDR3 runs 12 residues.

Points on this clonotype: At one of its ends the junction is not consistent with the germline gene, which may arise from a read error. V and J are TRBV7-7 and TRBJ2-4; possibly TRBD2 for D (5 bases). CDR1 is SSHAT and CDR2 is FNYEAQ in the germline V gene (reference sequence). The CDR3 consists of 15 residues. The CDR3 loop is CASSTRSGTKNIQYF. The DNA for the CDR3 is TGTGCTAGCAGCACCCGGAGCGGAACCAAAAACATTCAGTACTTC.

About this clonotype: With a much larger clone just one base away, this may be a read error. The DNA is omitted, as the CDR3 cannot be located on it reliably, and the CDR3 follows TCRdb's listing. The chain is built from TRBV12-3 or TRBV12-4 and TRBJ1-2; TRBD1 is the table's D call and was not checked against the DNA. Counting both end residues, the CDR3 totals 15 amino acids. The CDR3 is CASSFGRGADYGYAF.

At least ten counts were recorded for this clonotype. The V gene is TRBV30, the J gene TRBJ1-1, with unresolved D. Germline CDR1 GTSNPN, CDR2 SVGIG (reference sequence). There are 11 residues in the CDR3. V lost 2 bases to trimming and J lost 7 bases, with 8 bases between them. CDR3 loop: CAWSTKGEAFF. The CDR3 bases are TGTGCCTGGAGTACCAAGGGTGAAGCTTTCTTT.

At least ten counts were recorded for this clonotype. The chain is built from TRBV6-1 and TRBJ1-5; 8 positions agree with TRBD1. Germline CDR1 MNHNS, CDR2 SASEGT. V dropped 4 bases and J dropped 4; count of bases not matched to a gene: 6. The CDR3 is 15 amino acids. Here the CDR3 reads CASSGTGMGNQPQHF. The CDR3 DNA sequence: TGTGCCAGCAGTGGGACAGGGATGGGAAATCAGCCCCAGCATTTT.